The entry below describes one TCR beta chain. Its target is unknown. The data are from a study of T cell responses to AZD1222 COVID-19 vaccine. Overall study results and limits: Only after the peak T cell response were repertoires sampled.

Clones were read by immunoSEQ multiplex PCR, and TCRdb kept only the in-frame ones, dropping some. Here the sample spans about 150,000 clones, 80% to 95% being singletons. The TCR originated in an adult in good health. Here the sequenced sample was peripheral blood, taken on day 0 of AZD1222 vaccination.

The CDR3 loop reads CASTGQATSNEKLFF. The CDR3 coding sequence is TGTGCCAGCACCGGGCAGGCCACCTCTAATGAAAAACTGTTTTTT. The rearrangement uses TRBV18 and TRBJ1-4; D is undetermined. The CDR3 runs to 15 residues. V was trimmed by 8 bases and J by 3 bases, leaving 16 bases between them. CDR1 is KGHSH, CDR2 LQKENI, per germline. The whole variable domain, filled in from reference TRBV18 and TRBJ1-4, reads NAGVMQNPRHLVRRRGQEARLRCSPMKGHSHVYWYRQLPEEGLKFMVYLQKENIIDESGMPKERFSAEFPKEGPSILRIQQVVRGDSAAYFCASTGQATSNEKLFFGSGTQLSVL.